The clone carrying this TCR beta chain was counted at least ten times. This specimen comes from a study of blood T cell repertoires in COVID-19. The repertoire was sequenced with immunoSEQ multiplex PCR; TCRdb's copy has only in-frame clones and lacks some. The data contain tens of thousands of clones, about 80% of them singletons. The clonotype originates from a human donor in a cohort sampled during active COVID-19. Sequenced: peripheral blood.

The CDR3: CASRTTGTRGEQYF. The CDR3 DNA follows: TGTGCCAGCAGGACTACCGGGACTCGAGGGGAGCAGTACTTC. V is TRBV25-1 and J is TRBJ2-7, with D perhaps TRBD2 (6 bases). V was trimmed by 6 bases and J by 7 bases, leaving 19 bases between them. CDR1 and CDR2 (germline): MGHDK, SYGVNS. The CDR3 length is 14 residues.